This is a list of T cell receptor beta chains from one sample in a study of human T cells and chemical hapten exposure. TCRdb analysed the RACE reads with MiXCR anew, one entry per CDR3 protein. The sample includes around 380,000 distinct CDR3 sequences, about 5% of them seen just once. The material was whole blood, obtained in connection with sensitization to the hapten diphenylcyclopropenone (DPC). Receptors originate from a woman under 30 with alopecia areata. Some clones in this sample may be carry-over from other donors' samples. Both conserved end residues are part of each CDR3.

j_call | v_call | cdr3_aa
TRBJ1-4 | TRBV7-9 | CASSSGIIDEKLFF
TRBJ1-1 | TRBV6-6 | CASTGIRRNTEAFF
TRBJ1-2 | TRBV6-5 | CASLLTPPGQGVSGYTF
TRBJ1-1 | TRBV27 | CASSLGGTGDTEAFF
TRBJ1-2 | TRBV6-6 | CASSVPATNYGYTF
TRBJ2-7 | TRBV28 | CASSLPYRGYEQYF
TRBJ2-1 | TRBV7-2 | CASSRGTNSYNEQFF
TRBJ1-4 | TRBV2 | CASSEAWGEKLFF
TRBJ1-5 | TRBV6-2/TRBV6-3 | CASSSVNQPQHF
TRBJ2-4 | TRBV11-2 | CASSFKNIQYF
TRBJ1-5 | TRBV29-1 | CSVVSGTGRNQPQHF
TRBJ1-2 | TRBV28 | CASRSMGAGYTF
TRBJ2-3 | TRBV21-1 | CASSPRVRQGTDTQYF
TRBJ2-5 | TRBV5-5 | CASSFGSLGAETQYF
TRBJ1-1 | TRBV6-5 | CASRRTGMNTEAFF
TRBJ1-5 | TRBV20-1 | CSARVTSQGPQHF
TRBJ1-1 | TRBV6-1 | CASSETPANTEAFF
TRBJ2-5 | TRBV3-1 | CASSQDLAGGQETQYF
TRBJ1-6 | TRBV7-9 | CASSGFGTGNSPLHF
TRBJ2-7 | TRBV5-1 | CASSTNSYEQYF
TRBJ2-3 | TRBV6-6 | CASSYAASGRGTDTQYF
TRBJ1-1 | TRBV15 | CATSRDILNTEAFF
TRBJ2-7 | TRBV5-6 | CASSLRMSGGTLTPREQYF
TRBJ2-5 | TRBV29-1 | CSVDPPGGALGETQYF
TRBJ2-2 | TRBV5-1 | CASSLGVNTGELFF
TRBJ2-7 | TRBV11-3 | CASSVTGNEQYF
TRBJ1-4 | TRBV7-2 | CASSLAHLNEKLFF
TRBJ2-3 | TRBV29-1 | CSVATLADTQYF
TRBJ2-5 | TRBV3-1 | CASGSETQYF
TRBJ1-2 | TRBV15 | CATSRDGPTSYGYTF
TRBJ2-5 | TRBV10-3 | CAIRASLGETQYF
TRBJ2-3 | TRBV24-1 | CATSDPRERGGDTQYF
TRBJ2-3 | TRBV6-5 | CASSYSISGTSTDTQYF
TRBJ2-1 | TRBV3-1 | CASSQGLAGGPVAYNEQFF
TRBJ1-6 | TRBV12-3/TRBV12-4 | CASSSRTGNSPLHF
TRBJ2-5 | TRBV21-1 | CASSKDQSSGETQYF
TRBJ1-1 | TRBV4-2 | CASSQMGGRGGTEAFF
TRBJ2-7 | TRBV21-1 | CASSLASLREEQYF
TRBJ1-1 | TRBV5-1 | CASSFFGEEAFF
TRBJ2-5 | TRBV13 | CASSPRTGAETQYF
TRBJ1-5 | TRBV5-1 | CASSLQGYGNQPQHF
TRBJ1-1 | TRBV7-9 | CASSSLIPRHMNTEAFF
TRBJ2-3 | TRBV9 | CASVRTGNSADTQYF
TRBJ2-5 | TRBV7-7 | CASSLLGLAQETQYF
TRBJ2-7 | TRBV20-1 | CSARARGQISSYEQYF